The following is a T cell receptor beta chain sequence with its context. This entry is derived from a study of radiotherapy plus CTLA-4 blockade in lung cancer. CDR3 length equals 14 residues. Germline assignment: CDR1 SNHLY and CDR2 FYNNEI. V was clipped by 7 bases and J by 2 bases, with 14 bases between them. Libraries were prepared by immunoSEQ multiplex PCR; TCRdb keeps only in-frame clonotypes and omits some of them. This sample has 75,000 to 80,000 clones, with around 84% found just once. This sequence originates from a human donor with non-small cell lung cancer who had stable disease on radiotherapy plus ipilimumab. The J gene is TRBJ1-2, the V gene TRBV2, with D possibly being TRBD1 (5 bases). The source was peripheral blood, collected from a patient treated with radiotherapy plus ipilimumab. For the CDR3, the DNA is TGTGCCAGCACGGGGGATCCCCCCAACTATGGCTACACCTTC. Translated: CASTGDPPNYGYTF.